This paragraph covers one T cell receptor (beta chain) sequence. Its antigen is currently unknown. V lost 4 bases, J lost 5 bases, and 8 bases stayed unmatched. The germline gives CDR1 SEHNR, CDR2 FQNEAQ (reference sequence). The CDR3 extends over 16 amino acids. Isolation of CD4+ and CD8+ cells used positive magnetic bead selection, with purity checked by flow cytometry. These data are taken from a study of somatic mutations in cytotoxic T cells in rheumatoid arthritis. Findings and limits, study-wide: CD8+ T-cell clonality did not differ significantly between rheumatoid arthritis patients and age-matched healthy controls.

Measured with immunoSEQ multiplex PCR; TCRdb has only the in-frame clones, and not every one. The profile shows around 19,000 clones, around 68% of them singletons. J is TRBJ2-5 and V is TRBV7-9; 12 positions agree with TRBD2. Sequencing was carried out using CD8+ T cells sorted from blood. This receptor was identified in a man in his sixties in good health. CDR3 residues: CASSSNRLAGVETQYF. The CDR3 DNA reads as TGTGCCAGCAGCTCAAATCGACTAGCGGGAGTTGAGACCCAGTACTTC.